The rows below give T cell receptor beta chains drawn from one sample of a study of high-grade serous ovarian cancer treatment subgroups. Data came from immunoSEQ multiplex PCR; TCRdb stores just in-frame clones and leaves some out. Of roughly 3,000 clones listed, roughly 80% are singletons. Sequenced input: tumor tissue. The source is a human donor with high-grade serous ovarian cancer. The CDR3 runs from the conserved cysteine through the conserved F or W.

v_gene: TRBV5-4
CDR3aa: CASSLTGQVSQYF

v_gene: TRBV9
CDR3aa: CASSDRDLNNEQFF

v_gene: TRBV10-3
CDR3aa: CAISRDSEQFF

v_gene: TRBV7-6
CDR3aa: CASELAGGPGGELFF

v_gene: TRBV27
CDR3aa: CASSLSDANGYTF

v_gene: TRBV7-8
CDR3aa: CASSYPSAGETQYF

v_gene: TRBV10-3
CDR3aa: CAISGAGSQETQYF

v_gene: TRBV19
CDR3aa: CASSIGATNYGYTF

v_gene: TRBV2
CDR3aa: CASLSPQVQPGEQYF

v_gene: TRBV28
CDR3aa: CASSSGQAYGYTF

v_gene: TRBV4-2
CDR3aa: CASSQESTSSYNEQFF

v_gene: TRBV27
CDR3aa: CASSSTRAPYEQYF

v_gene: TRBV2
CDR3aa: CASRQSPSSYEQYF

v_gene: TRBV6-1
CDR3aa: CASSQREVSYEQYF

v_gene: TRBV4-1
CDR3aa: CASSHPDRWEKLFF

v_gene: TRBV28
CDR3aa: CASLRTGHNEQFF

v_gene: TRBV7-9
CDR3aa: CASRRGGAGNQPQHF

v_gene: TRBV27
CDR3aa: CASSSRLLDRSRPEAFF

v_gene: TRBV7-8
CDR3aa: CASSSFRADVAGPYEQYF

v_gene: TRBV27
CDR3aa: CASRLSGGSYEQYF

v_gene: TRBV11-2
CDR3aa: CASSLEPPNLGQYF

v_gene: TRBV7-2
CDR3aa: CASSLGSVFSYNEQFF

v_gene: TRBV5-1
CDR3aa: CASSLSGQWDGELFF

v_gene: TRBV7-2
CDR3aa: CASSLETGGFREQYF

v_gene: TRBV15
CDR3aa: CATSRDQAYEQYF

v_gene: TRBV10-3
CDR3aa: CAISEVKAGQPQHF

v_gene: TRBV7-9
CDR3aa: CASSLGTNTGAPDTQYF